This T cell receptor (beta chain) came from a study of tumor-infiltrating lymphocytes in primary liver carcinoma. The length of the CDR3 is 18 residues. Looked up from germline, CDR1 is MGHRA and CDR2 is YSYEKL. Scientists recovered RNA and DNA together from approximately 20-30 mg of unsorted bulk tissue. This clonotype was detected only once. Germline and junction disagree at one end, which may indicate a read error. Total RNA (roughly 540 ng) served as template for TCR beta cDNA synthesis primed by a constant-region primer. Investigators got TCR beta libraries out of three nested multiplex PCR rounds, done with slightly modified ARM-PCR. In the first two PCR rounds, TRBV1-TRBV30 forward primers were paired with a C-beta reverse primer, and each round lasted roughly 9 cycles. TCRdb re-analysed the multiplex PCR reads in MiXCR, keeping a single row per CDR3 protein. Here the sample spans 99,000 or so distinct CDR3 sequences, approximately 80% being singletons.

The chain carries TRBV4-1 and TRBJ2-6; 9 bases fit TRBD1. This receptor was obtained from a man in his forties or fifties with primary liver carcinoma and hepatitis B virus infection. The specimen was liver tumor tissue from sampling region 3. Subset in this sample: tumor region T3, left-lateral pole. In DNA form, the CDR3 reads TGCGCCAGCAGCCAACCGGGACAGGGTGTCGGAGTGGCCAATGTCCTGACTTTC. This codes for CASSQPGQGVGVANVLTF.